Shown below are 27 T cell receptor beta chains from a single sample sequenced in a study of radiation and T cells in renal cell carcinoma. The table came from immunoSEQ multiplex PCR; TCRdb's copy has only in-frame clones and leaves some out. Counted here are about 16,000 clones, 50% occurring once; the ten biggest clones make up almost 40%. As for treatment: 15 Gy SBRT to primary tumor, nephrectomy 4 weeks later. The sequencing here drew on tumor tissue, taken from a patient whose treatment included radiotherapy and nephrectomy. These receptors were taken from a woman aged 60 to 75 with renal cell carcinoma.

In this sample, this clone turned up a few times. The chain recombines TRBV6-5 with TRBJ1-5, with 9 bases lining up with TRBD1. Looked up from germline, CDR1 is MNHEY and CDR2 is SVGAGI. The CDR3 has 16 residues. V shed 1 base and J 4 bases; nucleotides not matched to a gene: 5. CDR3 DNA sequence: TGTGCCAGCAGTTACTACAGGGGGCCGGCTAATCAGCCCCAGCATTTT. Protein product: CASSYYRGPANQPQHF.

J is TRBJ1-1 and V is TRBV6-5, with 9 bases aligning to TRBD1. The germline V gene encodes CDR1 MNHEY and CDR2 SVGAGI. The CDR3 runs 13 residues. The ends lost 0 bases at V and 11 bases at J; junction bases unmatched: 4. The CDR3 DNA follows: TGTGCCAGCAGTTACTCGACAGGGGGAAGGGCTTTCTTT. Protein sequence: CASSYSTGGRAFF.

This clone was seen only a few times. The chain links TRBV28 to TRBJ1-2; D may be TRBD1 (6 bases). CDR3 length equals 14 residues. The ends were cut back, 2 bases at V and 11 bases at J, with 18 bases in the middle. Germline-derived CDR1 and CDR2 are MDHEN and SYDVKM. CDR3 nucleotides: TGTGCCAGCAGTTTAGGTACAGGGCAAGGGGGATACACCTTC. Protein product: CASSLGTGQGGYTF.

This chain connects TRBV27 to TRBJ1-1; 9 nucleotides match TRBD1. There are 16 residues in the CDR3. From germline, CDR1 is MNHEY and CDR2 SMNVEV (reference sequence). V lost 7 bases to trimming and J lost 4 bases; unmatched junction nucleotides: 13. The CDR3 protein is CASTFSGTGMGTEAFF. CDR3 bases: TGTGCCAGCACCTTTTCCGGGACAGGGATGGGCACTGAAGCTTTCTTT.

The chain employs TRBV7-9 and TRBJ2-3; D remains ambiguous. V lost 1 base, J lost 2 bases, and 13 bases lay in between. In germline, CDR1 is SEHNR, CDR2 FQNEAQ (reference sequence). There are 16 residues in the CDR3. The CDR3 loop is CASSLGATPDTDTQYF. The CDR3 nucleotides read TGTGCCAGCAGCTTAGGAGCCACCCCTGACACAGATACGCAGTATTTT.

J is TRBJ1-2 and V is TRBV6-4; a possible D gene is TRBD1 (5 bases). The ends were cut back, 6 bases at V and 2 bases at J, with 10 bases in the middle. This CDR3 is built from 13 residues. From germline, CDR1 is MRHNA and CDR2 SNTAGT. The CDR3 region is CASRTDTNYGYTF. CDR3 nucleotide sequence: TGTGCCAGCAGGACAGATACCAACTATGGCTACACCTTC.

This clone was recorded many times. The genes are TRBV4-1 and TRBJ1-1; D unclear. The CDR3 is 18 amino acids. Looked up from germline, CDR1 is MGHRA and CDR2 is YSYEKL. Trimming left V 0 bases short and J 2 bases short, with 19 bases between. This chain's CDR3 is CASSQDPDYTTQNTEAFF. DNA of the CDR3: TGCGCCAGCAGCCAAGATCCTGATTACACAACACAAAACACTGAAGCTTTCTTT.

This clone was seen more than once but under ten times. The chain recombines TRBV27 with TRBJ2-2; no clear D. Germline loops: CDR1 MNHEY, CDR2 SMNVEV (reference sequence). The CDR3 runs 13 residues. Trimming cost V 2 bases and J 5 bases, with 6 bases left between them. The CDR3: CASSLKGTGELFF. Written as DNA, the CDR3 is TGTGCCAGCAGTTTAAAGGGTACCGGGGAGCTGTTTTTT.

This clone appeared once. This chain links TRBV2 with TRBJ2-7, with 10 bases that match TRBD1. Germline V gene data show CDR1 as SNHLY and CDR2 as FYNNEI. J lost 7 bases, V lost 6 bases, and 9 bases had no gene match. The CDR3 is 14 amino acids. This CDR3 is CASSSSGTGDEQYF. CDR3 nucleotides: TGTGCCAGCAGCTCCTCCGGGACAGGGGATGAGCAGTACTTC.

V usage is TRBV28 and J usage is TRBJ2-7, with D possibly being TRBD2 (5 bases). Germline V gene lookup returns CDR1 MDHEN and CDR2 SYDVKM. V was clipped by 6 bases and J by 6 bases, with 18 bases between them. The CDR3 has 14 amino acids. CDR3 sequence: CASSPSQLVSEQYF. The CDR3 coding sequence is TGTGCCAGCAGCCCATCCCAACTAGTTAGCGAGCAGTACTTC.

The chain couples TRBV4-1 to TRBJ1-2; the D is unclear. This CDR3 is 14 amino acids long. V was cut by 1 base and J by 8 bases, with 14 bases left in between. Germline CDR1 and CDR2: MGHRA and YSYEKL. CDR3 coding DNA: TGCGCCAGCAGCCAAGTCGCGGGCGCGGGAGGCTACACCTTC. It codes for CASSQVAGAGGYTF.

CDR3 nucleotides: TGTGCCAGCAGCTTTTCTCCGAATCAGCCCCAGCATTTT. It codes for CASSFSPNQPQHF. The rearrangement links TRBV5-6 to TRBJ1-5; D unclear. With 2 bases removed from V and 4 bases from J, the gap between germline ends came to 7 bases. Per germline, CDR1 SGHDT and CDR2 YYEEEE. CDR3 length: 13 residues.

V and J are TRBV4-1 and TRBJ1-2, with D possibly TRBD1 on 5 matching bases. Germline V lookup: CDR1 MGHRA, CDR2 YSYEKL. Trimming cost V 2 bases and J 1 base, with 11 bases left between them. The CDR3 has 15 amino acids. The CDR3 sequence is CASSQSRGINYGYTF. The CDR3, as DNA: TGCGCCAGCAGCCAATCTAGGGGTATTAACTATGGCTACACCTTC.

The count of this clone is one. The CDR3 protein is CASRVGGPLPDEQYF. For the CDR3, the DNA is TGCGCCAGCAGGGTGGGGGGGCCCTTACCGGACGAGCAGTACTTC. The chain recombines TRBV10-2 with TRBJ2-7, with D possibly matching TRBD2 (7 bases). The V gene's germline CDR1 is WSHSY and CDR2 SAAADI. The V end lost 6 bases, the J end lost 5 bases, and 20 bases lay between the germline ends. This CDR3 region has 15 residues.

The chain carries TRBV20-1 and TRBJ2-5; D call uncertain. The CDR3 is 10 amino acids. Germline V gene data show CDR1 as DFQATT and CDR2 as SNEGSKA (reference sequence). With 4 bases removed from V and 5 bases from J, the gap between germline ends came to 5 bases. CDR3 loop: CSAKRETQYF. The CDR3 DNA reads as TGCAGTGCTAAGAGGGAGACCCAGTACTTC.

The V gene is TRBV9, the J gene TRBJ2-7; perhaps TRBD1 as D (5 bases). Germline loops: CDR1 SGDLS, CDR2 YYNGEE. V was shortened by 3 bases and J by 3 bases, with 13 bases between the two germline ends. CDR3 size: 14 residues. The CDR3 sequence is CASSALGQGYEQYF. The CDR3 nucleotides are TGTGCCAGCAGCGCCCTTGGTCAGGGCTACGAGCAGTACTTC.

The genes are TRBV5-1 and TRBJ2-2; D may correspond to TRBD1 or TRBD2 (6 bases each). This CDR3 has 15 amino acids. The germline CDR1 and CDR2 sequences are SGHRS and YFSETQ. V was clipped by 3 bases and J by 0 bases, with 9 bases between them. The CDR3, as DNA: TGCGCCAGCAGCTGGGGGGCGGCGAACACCGGGGAGCTGTTTTTT. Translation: CASSWGAANTGELFF.

The DNA for the CDR3 is TGTGCCAGCAGCCGGGGCGGACTACAAGAGACCCAGTACTTC. This gives the protein CASSRGGLQETQYF. The V and J genes are TRBV7-2 and TRBJ2-5; D is perhaps TRBD2 (6 bases). V lost 5 bases and J 2 bases, leaving 12 bases between the germline ends. The CDR3 sequence is 14 residues long. CDR1 and CDR2 from the germline V gene are SGHTA and FQGNSA.

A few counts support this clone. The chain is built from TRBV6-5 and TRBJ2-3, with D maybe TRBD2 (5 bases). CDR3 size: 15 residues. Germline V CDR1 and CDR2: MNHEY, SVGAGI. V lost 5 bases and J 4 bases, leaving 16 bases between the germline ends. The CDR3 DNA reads TGTGCCAGCAGTATCATGGACGGGATGGCAGATACGCAGTATTTT. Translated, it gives CASSIMDGMADTQYF.

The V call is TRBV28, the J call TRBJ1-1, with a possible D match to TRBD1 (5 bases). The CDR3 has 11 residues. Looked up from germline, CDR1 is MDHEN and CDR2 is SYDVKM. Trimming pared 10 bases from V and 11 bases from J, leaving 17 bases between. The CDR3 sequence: CATGERGMAFF. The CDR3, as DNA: TGTGCCACCGGCGAGAGGGGAATGGCTTTCTTT.

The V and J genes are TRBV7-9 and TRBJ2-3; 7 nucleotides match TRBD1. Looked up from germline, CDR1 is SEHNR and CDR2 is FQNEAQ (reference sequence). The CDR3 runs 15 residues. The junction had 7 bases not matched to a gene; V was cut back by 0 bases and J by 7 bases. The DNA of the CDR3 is TGTGCCAGCAGCTTAGCCCCGACAGGGACGAATACGCAGTATTTT. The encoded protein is CASSLAPTGTNTQYF.

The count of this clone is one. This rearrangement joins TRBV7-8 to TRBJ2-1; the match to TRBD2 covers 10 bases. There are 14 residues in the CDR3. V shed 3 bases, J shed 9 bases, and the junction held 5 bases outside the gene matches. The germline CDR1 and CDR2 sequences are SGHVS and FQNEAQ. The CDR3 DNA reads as TGTGCCAGCAGCTTCGCTAGCGGGAGAACTGAGCAGTTCTTC. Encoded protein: CASSFASGRTEQFF.

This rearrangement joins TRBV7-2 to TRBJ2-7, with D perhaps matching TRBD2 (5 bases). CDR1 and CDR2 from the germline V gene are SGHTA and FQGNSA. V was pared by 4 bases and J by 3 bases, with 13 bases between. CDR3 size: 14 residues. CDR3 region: CASSSEGGFYEQYF. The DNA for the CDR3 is TGTGCCAGCAGCTCCGAGGGTGGTTTCTACGAGCAGTACTTC. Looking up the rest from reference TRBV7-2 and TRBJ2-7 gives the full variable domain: GAGVSQSPSNKVTEKGKDVELRCDPISGHTALYWYRQSLGQGLEFLIYFQGNSAPDKSGLPSDRFSAERTGGSVSTLTIQRTQQEDSAVYLCASSSEGGFYEQYFGPGTRLTVT.

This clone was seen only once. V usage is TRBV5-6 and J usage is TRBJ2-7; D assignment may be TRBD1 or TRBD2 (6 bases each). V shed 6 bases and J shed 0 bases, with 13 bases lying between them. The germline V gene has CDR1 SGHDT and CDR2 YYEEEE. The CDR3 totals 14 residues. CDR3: CASTKRGASYEQYF. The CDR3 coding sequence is TGTGCCAGCACCAAGAGGGGGGCCTCCTACGAGCAGTACTTC.

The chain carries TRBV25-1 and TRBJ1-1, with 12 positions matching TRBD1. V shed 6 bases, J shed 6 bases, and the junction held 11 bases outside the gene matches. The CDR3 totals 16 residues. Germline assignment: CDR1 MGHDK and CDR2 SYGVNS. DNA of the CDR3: TGTGCCAGCAGCTGGGGACAGGGGGCGAGGGGCGCTGAAGCTTTCTTT. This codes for CASSWGQGARGAEAFF.

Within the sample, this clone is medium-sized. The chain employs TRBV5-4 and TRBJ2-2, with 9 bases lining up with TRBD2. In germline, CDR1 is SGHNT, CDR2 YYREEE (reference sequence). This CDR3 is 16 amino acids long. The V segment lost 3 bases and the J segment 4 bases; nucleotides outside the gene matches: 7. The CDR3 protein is CASSSGMRGGTGELFF. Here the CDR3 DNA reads TGTGCCAGCAGCTCCGGGATGCGGGGGGGCACCGGGGAGCTGTTTTTT.

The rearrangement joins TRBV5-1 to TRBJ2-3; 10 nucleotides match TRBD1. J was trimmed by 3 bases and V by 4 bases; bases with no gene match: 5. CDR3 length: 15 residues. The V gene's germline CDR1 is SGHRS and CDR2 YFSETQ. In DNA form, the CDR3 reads TGCGCCAGCAGCCTGGGACAGGGGACTACAGATACGCAGTATTTT. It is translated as CASSLGQGTTDTQYF.